Shown below are 18 T cell receptor beta chains from a single sample sequenced in a study of response to subunit inactivated influenza vaccine. TCRdb independently ran MiXCR on the RT-PCR reads; one entry per CDR3 protein. The sample includes about 300,000 distinct CDR3 sequences, 21% of them seen just once. The sequencing here drew on PBMCs from blood, taken approximately 20 months after vaccination. Source of these receptors: a man aged 50 to 75 who received an inactivated influenza vaccine.

This clonotype came up many times. The J gene is TRBJ1-1, the V gene TRBV5-1; weak D call: TRBD1 (6 bases). Germline assignment: CDR1 SGHRS and CDR2 YFSETQ. This CDR3 has 14 amino acids. Trimming removed 4 bases at V and 0 bases at J, with 10 bases between. For the CDR3, the DNA is TGCGCCAGCAGCAAACAGGGCATGAACACTGAAGCTTTCTTT. It is translated as CASSKQGMNTEAFF.

The chain is built from TRBV28 and TRBJ2-5; D remains ambiguous. Germline assignment: CDR1 MDHEN and CDR2 SYDVKM. This CDR3 is built from 16 residues. V was trimmed by 6 bases and J by 0 bases, leaving 17 bases between them. The CDR3 region is CASRPGSPTNQETQYF. CDR3 sequence (DNA): TGTGCCAGCAGACCAGGCAGTCCAACTAACCAAGAGACCCAGTACTTC.

The table lists this clonotype with a few counts. V usage is TRBV18 and J usage is TRBJ1-1, with D possibly matching TRBD1 (6 bases). Germline V CDR1 and CDR2: KGHSH, LQKENI. The CDR3 spans 15 residues. Between the trimmed V and J ends, which lost 2 bases and 8 bases, there was a span of 18 bases. The CDR3 region has the DNA TGTGCCAGCTCACCATTTACAGATTTAACAGGGGAAGCTTTCTTT. It translates to CASSPFTDLTGEAFF.

This clonotype was detected ten times or more. This chain connects TRBV12-3 or TRBV12-4 to TRBJ1-1; D ambiguous. The CDR3 spans 13 residues. V lost 5 bases and J 0 bases, leaving 7 bases between the germline ends. The CDR3 spells CASSPTVNTEAFF. CDR3 DNA: TGTGCCAGCAGTCCGACGGTGAACACTGAAGCTTTCTTT.

This clonotype was picked up a small number of times. The V and J genes are TRBV20-1 and TRBJ2-1; 8 nucleotides line up with TRBD2. The CDR3 extends over 15 amino acids. The germline V gene has CDR1 DFQATT and CDR2 SNEGSKA (reference sequence). With V trimmed by 1 base and J by 8 bases, 10 bases remained unmatched. Here the CDR3 reads CSARAPGLGGDEQFF. The CDR3 DNA is TGCAGTGCTAGAGCACCGGGACTCGGGGGGGATGAGCAGTTCTTC.

This clonotype was detected ten times or more. J is TRBJ1-1 and V is TRBV11-2, with D perhaps TRBD1 (5 bases). CDR3 size: 14 residues. V was cut by 5 bases and J by 4 bases, with 14 bases left in between. Germline loops: CDR1 SGHAT, CDR2 FQNNGV. Here the CDR3 DNA reads TGTGCCAGCAGCCCGGGACCTCGGGCCACTGAAGCTTTCTTT. Encoded protein: CASSPGPRATEAFF.

The chain recombines TRBV27 with TRBJ1-4; 7 positions match TRBD1. The CDR3 totals 15 residues. CDR1 is MNHEY and CDR2 is SMNVEV in the germline V gene (reference sequence). V lost 6 bases to trimming and J lost 5 bases; unmatched junction nucleotides: 9. This CDR3 reads CASSGGGTVNEKLFF. The CDR3 nucleotides read TGTGCCAGCAGCGGAGGCGGGACAGTAAATGAAAAACTGTTTTTT.

This clonotype was detected only a few times. This chain links TRBV20-1 with TRBJ1-1; perhaps TRBD1 as D (6 bases). Germline values: CDR1 DFQATT, CDR2 SNEGSKA (reference sequence). Trimming removed 8 bases at V and 1 base at J, with 14 bases between. This CDR3 spans 13 amino acids. CDR3 residues: CSSTGPSNTEAFF. Here the CDR3 DNA reads TGCAGTTCGACAGGCCCCTCGAACACTGAAGCTTTCTTT.

The chain combines TRBV10-3 with TRBJ1-2; D not certain. The CDR3 has 14 amino acids. V was clipped by 2 bases and J by 4 bases, with 11 bases between them. The V gene's germline CDR1 is ENHRY and CDR2 SYGVKD. This CDR3 is CAISERVRSYGYTF. CDR3 in DNA: TGTGCCATCAGTGAGAGGGTCAGGAGCTATGGCTACACCTTC.

This clonotype showed up just a few times. CDR3 sequence (DNA): TGTGCCAGCAGCCAACCTTTCCACAGCCCCTACGAGCAGTACTTC. This codes for CASSQPFHSPYEQYF. The chain has TRBV14 and TRBJ2-7; D unclear. CDR3 length: 15 residues. Trimming took 2 bases from V and 2 from J, leaving 13 bases between them. Germline values: CDR1 SGHDN, CDR2 FVKESK.

This clonotype appeared a few times. The rearrangement links TRBV4-2 to TRBJ1-1; 7 bases are shared with TRBD1. This CDR3 contains 16 residues. Trimming removed 0 bases from V and 1 base from J; junction bases left unmatched: 5. In germline, CDR1 is LGHNA, CDR2 YNFKEQ. The DNA for the CDR3 is TGTGCCAGCAGCCAAGAGGAGGGGGCAAGGAACACTGAAGCTTTCTTT. The encoded protein is CASSQEEGARNTEAFF.

This clonotype has just a few counts. V gene TRBV6-1 combines with J gene TRBJ2-7; D may be TRBD2 (7 bases). The CDR3 runs to 14 residues. Germline V lookup: CDR1 MNHNS, CDR2 SASEGT. V was cut by 9 bases and J by 0 bases, with 15 bases left in between. DNA of the CDR3: TGTGCCAGTACACGGGGGGCATACTCCTACGAGCAGTACTTC. This sequence encodes CASTRGAYSYEQYF.

The rearrangement uses TRBV2 and TRBJ2-7, with 8 bases that match TRBD2. Per germline, CDR1 SNHLY and CDR2 FYNNEI. The CDR3 is made up of 15 amino acids. The V and J ends lost 2 bases and 6 bases, in that order; junction bases with no gene match: 9. Written as DNA, the CDR3 is TGTGCCAGCAGTGAAACGGGACTAGTGTCTCTCGAGCAGTACTTC. Amino acid sequence: CASSETGLVSLEQYF.

V is TRBV7-9 and J is TRBJ2-2; D ambiguous. Trimming removed 5 bases at V and 5 bases at J, with 15 bases between. The length of the CDR3 is 15 residues. The germline V gene has CDR1 SEHNR and CDR2 FQNEAQ (reference sequence). This CDR3 reads CASSRRRVGTGELFF. CDR3 nucleotide sequence: TGTGCCAGCAGCCGTCGCCGTGTAGGGACCGGGGAGCTGTTTTTT. Drawing the rest from reference TRBV7-9 and TRBJ2-2, the complete variable domain is DTGVSQNPRHKITKRGQNVTFRCDPISEHNRLYWYRQTLGQGPEFLTYFQNEAQLEKSRLLSDRFSAERPKGSFSTLEIQRTEQGDSAMYLCASSRRRVGTGELFFGEGSRLTVL.

CDR3 nucleotides: TGTGCCAGCTCCCTCGGACGGGACAATGAGCAGTTCTTC. Its translation is CASSLGRDNEQFF. This chain links TRBV18 with TRBJ2-1; D uncertain. The CDR3 spans 13 residues. The ends were cut back, 6 bases at V and 5 bases at J, with 11 bases in the middle. Germline-derived CDR1 and CDR2 are KGHSH and LQKENI.

This clonotype was found once. The chain combines TRBV5-1 with TRBJ2-7; 8 nucleotides agree with TRBD1. Germline CDR1 is SGHRS and CDR2 is YFSETQ. V was clipped by 3 bases and J by 4 bases; unmatched bases: 6. CDR3 length equals 14 residues. The DNA for the CDR3 is TGCGCCAGCAGCTCGGACAGGGCAATGTACGAGCAGTACTTC. It is translated as CASSSDRAMYEQYF. The full variable domain, with the rest looked up from reference TRBV5-1 and TRBJ2-7, is KAGVTQTPRYLIKTRGQQVTLSCSPISGHRSVSWYQQTPGQGLQFLFEYFSETQRNKGNFPGRFSGRQFSNSRSEMNVSTLELGDSALYLCASSSDRAMYEQYFGPGTRLTVT.

This clonotype was picked up a small number of times. The rearrangement uses TRBV3-1 and TRBJ1-1; D is uncertain. Germline CDR1 and CDR2: LGHDT and YNNKEL (reference sequence). The CDR3 consists of 14 residues. V was clipped by 1 base and J by 1 base, with 7 bases between them. DNA for the CDR3: TGTGCCAGCAGCCAAGTCGAAGGGAACACTGAAGCTTTCTTT. Translation: CASSQVEGNTEAFF.

V usage is TRBV20-1 and J usage is TRBJ2-1; D gene ambiguous. Germline assignment: CDR1 DFQATT and CDR2 SNEGSKA (reference sequence). Trimming removed 6 bases from V and 6 bases from J, with 15 bases in between. The CDR3 runs to 13 residues. The CDR3 region is CSALGGPLNEQFF. The CDR3 nucleotides are TGCAGTGCGCTAGGTGGTCCCCTCAATGAGCAGTTCTTC.